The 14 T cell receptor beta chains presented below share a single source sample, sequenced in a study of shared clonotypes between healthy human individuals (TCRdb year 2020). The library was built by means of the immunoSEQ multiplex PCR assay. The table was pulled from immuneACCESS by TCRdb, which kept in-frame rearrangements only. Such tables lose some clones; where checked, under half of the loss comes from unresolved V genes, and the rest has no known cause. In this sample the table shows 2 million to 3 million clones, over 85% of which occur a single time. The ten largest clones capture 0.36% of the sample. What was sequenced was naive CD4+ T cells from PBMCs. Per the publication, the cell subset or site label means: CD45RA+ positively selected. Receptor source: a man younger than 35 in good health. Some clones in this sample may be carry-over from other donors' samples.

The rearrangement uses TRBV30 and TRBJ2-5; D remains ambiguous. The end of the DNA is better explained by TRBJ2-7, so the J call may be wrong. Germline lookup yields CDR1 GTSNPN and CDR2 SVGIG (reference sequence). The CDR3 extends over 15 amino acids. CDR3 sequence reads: CAWSRLVAPSYEQYF. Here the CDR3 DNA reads TGTGCCTGGAGTCGGTTGGTAGCTCCATCCTACGAGCAGTACTTC.

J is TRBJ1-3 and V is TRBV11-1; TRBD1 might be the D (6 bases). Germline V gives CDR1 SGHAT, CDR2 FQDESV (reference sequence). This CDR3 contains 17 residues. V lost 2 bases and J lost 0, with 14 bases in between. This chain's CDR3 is CASSLSGTPNSGNTIYF. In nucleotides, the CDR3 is TGTGCCAGCAGCTTATCAGGGACACCTAACTCTGGAAACACCATATATTTT.

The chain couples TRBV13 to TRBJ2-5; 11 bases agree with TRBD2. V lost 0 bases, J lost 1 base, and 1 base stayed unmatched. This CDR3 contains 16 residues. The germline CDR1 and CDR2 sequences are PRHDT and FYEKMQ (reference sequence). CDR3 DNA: TGTGCCAGCAGCTTAGGGACTAGCGGGGTCCAAGAGACCCAGTACTTC. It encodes CASSLGTSGVQETQYF.

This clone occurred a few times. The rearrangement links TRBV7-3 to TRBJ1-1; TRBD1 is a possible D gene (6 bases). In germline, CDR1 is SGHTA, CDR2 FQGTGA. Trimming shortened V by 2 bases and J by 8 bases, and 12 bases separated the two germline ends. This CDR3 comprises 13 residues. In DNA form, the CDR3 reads TGTGCCAGCAGCTTAGATGAAACAGGGGAAGCTTTCTTT. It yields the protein CASSLDETGEAFF.

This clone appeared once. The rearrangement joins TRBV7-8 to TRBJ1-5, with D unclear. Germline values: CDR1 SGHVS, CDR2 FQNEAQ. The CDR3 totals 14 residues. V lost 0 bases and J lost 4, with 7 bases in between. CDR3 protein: CASSLAAGNQPQHF. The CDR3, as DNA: TGTGCCAGCAGCTTAGCAGCAGGAAATCAGCCCCAGCATTTT.

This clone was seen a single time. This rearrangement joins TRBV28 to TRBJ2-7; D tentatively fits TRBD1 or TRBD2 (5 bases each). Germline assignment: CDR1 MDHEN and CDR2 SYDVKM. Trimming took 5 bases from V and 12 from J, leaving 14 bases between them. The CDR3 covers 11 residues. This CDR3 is CASSQRGYGYF. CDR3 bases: TGTGCCAGCAGTCAGAGGGGATACGGGTACTTC.

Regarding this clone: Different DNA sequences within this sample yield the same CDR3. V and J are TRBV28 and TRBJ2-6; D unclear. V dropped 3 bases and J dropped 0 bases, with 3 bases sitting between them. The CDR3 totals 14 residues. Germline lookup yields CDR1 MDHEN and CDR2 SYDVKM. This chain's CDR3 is CASSFSSGANVLTF. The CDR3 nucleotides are TGTGCCAGCAGTTTTTCCTCTGGGGCCAACGTCCTGACTTTC.

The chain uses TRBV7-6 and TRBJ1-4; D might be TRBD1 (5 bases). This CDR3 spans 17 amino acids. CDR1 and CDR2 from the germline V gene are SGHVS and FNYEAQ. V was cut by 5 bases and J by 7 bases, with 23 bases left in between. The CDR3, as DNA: TGTGCCAGCAGCCCACGCCCCCCTCCGGGGGGGGGTGAAAAACTGTTTTTT. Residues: CASSPRPPPGGGEKLFF.

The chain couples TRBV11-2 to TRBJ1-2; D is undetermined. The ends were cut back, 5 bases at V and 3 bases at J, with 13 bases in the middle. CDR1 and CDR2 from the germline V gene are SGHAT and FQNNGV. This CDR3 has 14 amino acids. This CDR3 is CASSKVPEDYGYTF. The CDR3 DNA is TGTGCCAGCAGCAAGGTCCCCGAAGACTATGGCTACACCTTC.

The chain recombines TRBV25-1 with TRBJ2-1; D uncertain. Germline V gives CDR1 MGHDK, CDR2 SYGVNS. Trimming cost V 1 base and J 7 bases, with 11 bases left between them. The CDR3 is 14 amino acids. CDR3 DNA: TGTGCCAGCAGTGAATTGAAACTTAGGAATGAGCAGTTCTTC. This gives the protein CASSELKLRNEQFF.

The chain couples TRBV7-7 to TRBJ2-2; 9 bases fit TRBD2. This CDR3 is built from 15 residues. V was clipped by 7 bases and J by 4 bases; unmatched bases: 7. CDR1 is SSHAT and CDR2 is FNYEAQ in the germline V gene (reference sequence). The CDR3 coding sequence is TGTGCCAGCACCGCGACTAGCGGAGGCACCGGGGAGCTGTTTTTT. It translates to CASTATSGGTGELFF.

This chain's CDR3 is CASSVSPPGGTNEKLFF. CDR3 DNA sequence: TGTGCCAGTAGTGTAAGCCCCCCAGGGGGGACTAATGAAAAACTGTTTTTT. This chain joins TRBV19 and TRBJ1-4, with 7 bases fitting TRBD1. V was pared by 5 bases and J by 2 bases, with 11 bases of the junction left unmatched. Germline CDR1 LNHDA, CDR2 SQIVND (reference sequence). The CDR3 covers 17 residues.

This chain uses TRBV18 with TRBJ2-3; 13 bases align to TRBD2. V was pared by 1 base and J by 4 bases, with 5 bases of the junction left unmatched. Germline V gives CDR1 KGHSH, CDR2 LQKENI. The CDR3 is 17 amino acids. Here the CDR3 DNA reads TGTGCCAGCTCACCACTACTAGCGGGAGGGCTCGCAGATACGCAGTATTTT. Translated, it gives CASSPLLAGGLADTQYF.

CDR3 sequence (DNA): TGTGCCAGCAGTTTTAGAGCGGGAGGGGTGTTCTTC. Its translation: CASSFRAGGVFF. The chain links TRBV28 to TRBJ2-1; 10 nucleotides agree with TRBD2. V shed 3 bases, J shed 15 bases, and the junction held 5 bases outside the gene matches. The CDR3 covers 12 residues. Germline-derived CDR1 and CDR2 are MDHEN and SYDVKM.